The T cell receptor (beta chain) described here comes from a study of Graves' ophthalmopathy and Graves' hyperthyroidism (dated 2018 in TCRdb). Context from the whole study: Peripheral blood was collected at initial diagnosis, prior to any treatment. In roughly 6 hyperthyroidism patients, T-cell repertoires of thyroid tissue and blood were compared. For training and testing, the 100 or so patients in the discovery cohort were randomly divided in a 7:3 ratio. To explore V-J signatures that separate ophthalmopathy from hyperthyroidism, a discovery set of 95 to 100 patients was enrolled, consisting of 40 to 45 with ophthalmopathy and about 60 with stable hyperthyroidism. To tell Graves' ophthalmopathy apart from Graves' hyperthyroidism, and to predict which patients would progress to ophthalmopathy, the study relied on TCR beta repertoire signatures. An independent validation cohort was composed of roughly 18 hyperthyroidism patients and around 16 patients who later progressed from hyperthyroidism to ophthalmopathy. In total, 135 blood samples were TCR-sequenced: 40 to 45 ophthalmopathy, 80 or so hyperthyroidism and roughly 17 hyperthyroidism-to-ophthalmopathy patients. After sampling, hyperthyroidism patients received methimazole starting at 30 mg daily, and ophthalmopathy patients received high-dose intravenous methylprednisolone.

What the research found in general, with its limitations: Sample size was not predetermined statistically, and investigators were not blinded to group allocation. In validation, the model predicted ophthalmopathy progression with about 64% sensitivity and approximately 78% specificity; roughly 11 predicted patients were CT-confirmed with GO in a median of approximately 6.5 months. The 13-signature model separated ophthalmopathy from stable hyperthyroidism with 85% to 90% sensitivity and just under 84% specificity in cross-validation, and 80%/75% in the test set. Most expanded thyroid clonotypes with a frequency above 0.001 also appeared in blood, which suggests that blood repertoires may reflect the immune response in the thyroid.

TCR beta CDR3 regions were amplified from RNA transcripts for repertoire sequencing. The first round was an RT-PCR using HTBI primers with the Qiagen OneStep RT-PCR kit, and this first round was followed by a second-round multiplex PCR, then size selection and purification. Sequencing of the libraries was carried out on an Illumina HiSeq2000 in paired-end mode with 100 bp reads. Per the source publication's procedure: SOAPnuke was used to process the reads, removing any read that contained adapters or uncalled bases, had a mean Phred below 15, or lacked an exact match to the constant primer or identifier. COPE v1.2.5 was used to merge the high-quality paired reads. Each unique nucleotide sequence was defined as a clonotype, and clonotypes were aligned to IMGT TRB V, D and J references with MiTCR v1.1. Analysis was restricted to V-J combinations with a frequency above 0.0001, which covered over 98% of repertoires. For each V-J combination, a TCR clonal expansion and chaos score was defined as the ratio of F50 clonal expansion to chaos observed in the TCRdist matrix. Features were reduced by Welch's t-statistics and random forest to over 10 V-J combinations, which fed a naive Bayes classifier. The similarity between thyroid and blood repertoires was quantified using the Morisita-Horn index. TCRdb reprocessed the public reads (quality trimming at Q25 with fastp, clone calling with MiXCR) and kept in-frame beta chains. All rows with the same CDR3 protein become a single entry with the most common DNA and genes. These V and J calls originate from TCRdb's pipeline instead of the authors' own analysis. The sample table contains 600,000 to 650,000 distinct CDR3 sequences; only one count was recorded for about 20% of them. The ten top clones hold approximately 7.7% of the sample.

Hyperthyroidism was considered stable if no progression to ophthalmopathy occurred within 18 months of follow-up. Hyperthyroidism patients were newly diagnosed, with disease duration under 2 months, and aged 18 to 65 years. Patients with other autoimmune diseases, uncontrolled infections, pregnancy or lactation were excluded from the study. Clinical symptoms, serum thyroxine, TRAb, thyroid ultrasound and orbital computed tomography were used for diagnosis. Using Ficoll-Paque density gradient centrifugation, PBMCs were isolated from 10 ml of fresh peripheral blood. Total RNA was extracted using Trizol reagent, and RNA quality was checked on an Agilent 2100 Bioanalyzer. About this clonotype itself: Its antigen is still unknown. No much larger clone is present one base from it, and per-base qualities are unavailable.

The clonotype comes from a woman younger than 35 with stable Graves' hyperthyroidism. Some clones in this sample may be carry-over from other donors' samples. Donor details come from another sample of the same person, matched by shared clones. The sequenced sample was peripheral blood.

CDR3 reads: CSAQAGTIPYEQYF. The nucleotides read TGCAGTGCCCAGGCGGGGACGATCCCCTACGAGCAGTACTTC. The V gene is TRBV20-1 and the J gene is TRBJ2-7; TRBD2 could be the D gene, as 6 bases match. CDR1 DFQATT and CDR2 SNEGSKA were looked up in the germline V gene (reference sequence). V is clipped by 6 bases and J by 2 bases, and the sequence between their germline boundaries is 17 bases long. The CDR3, from cysteine to phenylalanine, totals 14 residues. Left in the record is the CDR3 DNA by itself, 42 bases read in frame from the first base.